The 22 T cell receptor beta chains given below trace back to one sample, sequenced in a study of spatial heterogeneity in lung cancer. Noted time point: blood at routine non-recurrence follow-up after resection. Using its own MiXCR run on the 5' RACE reads, TCRdb lists one record per CDR3 protein. The data show 110,000 or so distinct CDR3 sequences, less than 14% seen once. The specimen comprised PBMCs, sampled at follow-up. The receptors here all came from a female donor with early-stage non-small cell lung cancer.

This clonotype was detected a few times. This chain connects TRBV5-6 to TRBJ2-1; D could derive from TRBD1 or TRBD2 (5 bases each). The CDR3 is 15 amino acids. Germline V CDR1 and CDR2: SGHDT, YYEEEE. Trimming took 4 bases from V and 2 from J, leaving 13 bases between them. CDR3: CASSRWDRAYNEQFF. In nucleotides, the CDR3 is TGTGCCAGCAGCCGCTGGGACCGCGCCTACAATGAGCAGTTCTTC.

J is TRBJ2-5 and V is TRBV5-4; no firm D call. CDR3 length equals 15 residues. V shed 3 bases and J shed 5 bases, with 17 bases lying between them. The germline V gene has CDR1 SGHNT and CDR2 YYREEE (reference sequence). CDR3 sequence reads: CASSSYSRPRETQYF. The CDR3 DNA is TGTGCCAGCAGCTCTTATTCCCGACCTCGGGAGACCCAGTACTTC.

This clonotype was counted at least ten times. The V and J genes are TRBV11-2 and TRBJ2-5, with 8 bases lining up with TRBD1. Germline V CDR1 and CDR2: SGHAT, FQNNGV. This CDR3 is 13 amino acids long. V was clipped by 5 bases and J by 4 bases; unmatched bases: 3. The CDR3 here is CASSADRGETQYF. Written as DNA, the CDR3 is TGTGCCAGCAGCGCCGACAGGGGAGAGACCCAGTACTTC.

This chain connects TRBV11-2 to TRBJ2-2, with D hard to call. Trimming removed 11 bases at V and 5 bases at J, with 9 bases between. CDR3 length: 11 residues. Germline V lookup: CDR1 SGHAT, CDR2 FQNNGV. DNA of the CDR3: TGTGCCGTAGAAGGGACCGGGGAGCTGTTTTTT. Translation gives CAVEGTGELFF.

This clonotype was observed a handful of times. V usage is TRBV6-2 or TRBV6-3 and J usage is TRBJ1-5, with D possibly TRBD1 on 5 matching bases. V was pared by 4 bases and J by 0 bases, with 10 bases between. The CDR3 loop spans 15 amino acids. Germline CDR1 and CDR2: MNHEY and SVGEGT. CDR3 sequence (DNA): TGTGCCAGCAGTTTACAGGCTCATAGCAATCAGCCCCAGCATTTT. Translated, it gives CASSLQAHSNQPQHF.

The sample holds a few counts of this clonotype. The V and J genes are TRBV7-8 and TRBJ2-7; D uncertain. The CDR3 is 15 residues long. CDR1 is SGHVS, CDR2 FQNEAQ, per germline. Between the trimmed V and J ends, which lost 4 bases and 2 bases, there was a span of 15 bases. Here the CDR3 DNA reads TGTGCCAGCAGCTCCATCAGAGGTGGGACCTACGAGCAGTACTTC. Translated, it gives CASSSIRGGTYEQYF.

This clonotype was seen many times. The CDR3: CASSKPSAGTDTQYF. CDR3 in DNA: TGTGCCAGCAGTAAACCTAGCGCTGGCACAGATACGCAGTATTTT. The chain uses TRBV6-2 or TRBV6-3 and TRBJ2-3; a possible D gene is TRBD2 (6 bases). Germline CDR1 MNHEY, CDR2 SVGEGT. V lost 5 bases to trimming and J lost 1 base, with 13 bases between them. CDR3 length: 15 amino acids.

This chain links TRBV24-1 with TRBJ1-2, with 8 bases fitting TRBD1. V was clipped by 4 bases and J by 7 bases; unmatched bases: 10. Germline assignment: CDR1 KGHDR and CDR2 SFDVKD. This CDR3 is built from 15 residues. The CDR3 DNA reads TGTGCCACCAGTGAGGATGGGACAGGAGGACGTGGCTACACCTTC. This codes for CATSEDGTGGRGYTF.

The table lists this clonotype with many counts. J is TRBJ2-6 and V is TRBV19, with TRBD2 as a possible D gene (6 bases). CDR1 and CDR2 from the germline V gene are LNHDA and SQIVND (reference sequence). The V end lost 4 bases, the J end lost 12 bases, and 13 bases lay between the germline ends. The CDR3 consists of 13 residues. The CDR3 DNA reads TGTGCCAGTAGTAAGGAGGGGACCCCCGTCCTGACTTTC. Protein sequence: CASSKEGTPVLTF. The full variable domain, its missing parts supplied by reference TRBV19 and TRBJ2-6, is DGGITQSPKYLFRKEGQNVTLSCEQNLNHDAMYWYRQDPGQGLRLIYYSQIVNDFQKGDIAEGYSVSREKKESFPLTVTSAQKNPTAFYLCASSKEGTPVLTFGAGSRLTVL.

This clonotype was found many times. The rearrangement joins TRBV7-2 to TRBJ1-6, with unresolved D. This CDR3 is built from 13 residues. CDR1 SGHTA and CDR2 FQGNSA come from the germline V gene. Trimming removed 3 bases at V and 13 bases at J, with 13 bases between. In nucleotides, the CDR3 is TGTGCCAGCAGCTTTGCAGGTCAAGTTCCCCTCCACTTT. It encodes CASSFAGQVPLHF.

The chain couples TRBV12-3 or TRBV12-4 to TRBJ2-5; unclear D gene. The CDR3 has 11 amino acids. Trimming left V 7 bases short and J 5 bases short, with 8 bases between. As DNA, the CDR3 is TGTGCCAGCACCCAAGGGGAGACCCAGTACTTC. The encoded protein is CASTQGETQYF.

This clonotype was seen ten or more times. The V call is TRBV10-3, the J call TRBJ1-1, with TRBD1 matching over 7 bases. The germline V gene encodes CDR1 ENHRY and CDR2 SYGVKD. The CDR3 has 16 amino acids. V lost 4 bases to trimming and J lost 0 bases; unmatched junction nucleotides: 8. The CDR3 DNA is TGTGCCATCAGTGGGACAGGAGAGGGGATGAACACTGAAGCTTTCTTT. Its translation is CAISGTGEGMNTEAFF.

This clonotype was observed a few times. The chain recombines TRBV5-1 with TRBJ2-1; 8 nucleotides align to TRBD1. V lost 0 bases and J lost 13; bases outside the gene matches: 9. This CDR3 region has 14 residues. Germline V gene data show CDR1 as SGHRS and CDR2 as YFSETQ. CDR3: CASSLGTGLLGQFF. The CDR3 nucleotides are TGCGCCAGCAGCTTGGGGACAGGGCTTTTAGGCCAGTTCTTC. The complete variable domain, with remaining parts taken from reference TRBV5-1 and TRBJ2-1, reads KAGVTQTPRYLIKTRGQQVTLSCSPISGHRSVSWYQQTPGQGLQFLFEYFSETQRNKGNFPGRFSGRQFSNSRSEMNVSTLELGDSALYLCASSLGTGLLGQFFGPGTRLTVL.

This sequence joins TRBV6-5 and TRBJ1-1; TRBD1 might be the D (6 bases). The germline V gene encodes CDR1 MNHEY and CDR2 SVGAGI. V lost 2 bases and J 1 base, leaving 8 bases between the germline ends. The CDR3 is made up of 14 amino acids. CDR3 amino acids: CASSYDRWNTEAFF. The CDR3 region has the DNA TGTGCCAGCAGTTACGACAGGTGGAACACTGAAGCTTTCTTT.

Ten or more counts support this clonotype. The chain links TRBV6-6 to TRBJ2-1, with a tentative D call TRBD2 (7 bases). V lost 2 bases and J lost 10, with 9 bases in between. The germline CDR1 and CDR2 sequences are MNHNY and SVGAGI (reference sequence). The CDR3 loop spans 12 amino acids. For the CDR3, the DNA is TGTGCCAGCAGTTACCCGGGGGGCGAGCAGTTCTTC. This translates into CASSYPGGEQFF.

There are many counts of this clonotype. The chain is built from TRBV3-1 and TRBJ1-1; 8 bases line up with TRBD1. The germline CDR1 and CDR2 sequences are LGHDT and YNNKEL (reference sequence). The V gene end was trimmed by 4 bases and the J gene end by 3 bases; junction bases not matched to a gene: 7. CDR3 length: 15 amino acids. The CDR3 DNA follows: TGTGCCAGCAGCCTCGGACAGGGAGCATACACTGAAGCTTTCTTT. Residues: CASSLGQGAYTEAFF.

This clonotype was found many times. The chain joins TRBV6-1 to TRBJ2-1; 8 nucleotides line up with TRBD2. Germline lookup yields CDR1 MNHNS and CDR2 SASEGT. V lost 6 bases to trimming and J lost 1 base; unmatched junction nucleotides: 5. The CDR3 contains 15 residues. CDR3 in DNA: TGTGCCAGCAGCTACGGGAGGGCGTCCTACAATGAGCAGTTCTTC. Its protein product is CASSYGRASYNEQFF.

The chain uses TRBV5-1 and TRBJ2-7; 12 positions match TRBD2. Losses at the gene ends were 0 bases for V and 4 bases for J; bases not matched to a gene: 5. This CDR3 is built from 16 residues. Germline lookup yields CDR1 SGHRS and CDR2 YFSETQ. Here the CDR3 DNA reads TGCGCCAGCAGCTTGGGTTCTAGCGGGAGGGGATACGAGCAGTACTTC. Translation: CASSLGSSGRGYEQYF.

The chain employs TRBV5-1 and TRBJ2-1, with 8 bases aligning to TRBD2. The V segment lost 1 base and the J segment 7 bases; nucleotides outside the gene matches: 7. Germline V lookup: CDR1 SGHRS, CDR2 YFSETQ. This CDR3 region has 15 residues. The CDR3 region has the DNA TGCGCCAGCAGCTTGAGGACTAGCTTGCGGAATGAGCAGTTCTTC. Protein product: CASSLRTSLRNEQFF.

The genes are TRBV6-5 and TRBJ1-6; unclear D gene. V gave up 0 bases and J gave up 4 bases, with 10 bases separating them. Per germline, CDR1 MNHEY and CDR2 SVGAGI. CDR3 size: 16 residues. For the CDR3, the DNA is TGTGCCAGCAGTTACTCGAAGGGAGGATATAATTCACCCCTCCACTTT. Its protein is CASSYSKGGYNSPLHF.

This rearrangement joins TRBV19 to TRBJ2-7; 9 nucleotides match TRBD1. The V gene's germline CDR1 is LNHDA and CDR2 SQIVND (reference sequence). The CDR3 runs 15 residues. V dropped 5 bases and J dropped 0; count of bases not matched to a gene: 5. DNA for the CDR3: TGTGCCAGTAGTTCTCCGGGACAGGGCTCCTACGAGCAGTACTTC. It yields the protein CASSSPGQGSYEQYF. Full variable domain (missing parts from reference TRBV19 and TRBJ2-7): DGGITQSPKYLFRKEGQNVTLSCEQNLNHDAMYWYRQDPGQGLRLIYYSQIVNDFQKGDIAEGYSVSREKKESFPLTVTSAQKNPTAFYLCASSSPGQGSYEQYFGPGTRLTVT.

The chain's CDR3 is CASSSPLTGGAKTQYF. CDR3 bases: TGTGCCAGCAGCTCTCCTCTAACAGGGGGTGCAAAGACCCAGTACTTC. The rearrangement links TRBV7-9 to TRBJ2-5, with TRBD1 matching over 8 bases. The V gene end was trimmed by 4 bases and the J gene end by 6 bases; junction bases not matched to a gene: 13. Germline CDR1 is SEHNR and CDR2 is FQNEAQ (reference sequence). This CDR3 spans 16 amino acids.